This TCR beta chain was identified in a study of cytomegalovirus exposure and HLA in healthy donors. V gave up 5 bases and J gave up 10 bases; unmatched junction bases: 10. The germline CDR1 and CDR2 sequences are LNHNV and YYDKDF (reference sequence). The CDR3 length is 14 residues. It was with 60 Vbeta and 13 Jbeta primers that the PCR ran. Profiling relied on immunoSEQ multiplex PCR, and the TCRdb table lists in-frame clones only, not all of them. The sample gives about 190,000 clones, roughly four fifths of which show up once; 1.6% is in the top ten. Study outcomes and limitations: A prior analysis recorded that most TCR beta V segments were productive about 90% or about 30% of the time.

In regard to this clone: The antigen remains undetermined.

V gene TRBV15 combines with J gene TRBJ1-4, with TRBD1 matching over 7 bases. The clonotype comes from a man aged 45 to 65 in good health and CMV-seronegative. What was sequenced was PBMCs. Written as DNA, the CDR3 is TGTGCCACCAGCGGGGCGGAGTACAGGGGAAAACTGTTTTTT. Protein: CATSGAEYRGKLFF. Drawing the rest from reference TRBV15 and TRBJ1-4, the complete variable domain is DAMVIQNPRYQVTQFGKPVTLSCSQTLNHNVMYWYQQKSSQAPKLLFHYYDKDFNNEADTPDNFQSRRPNTSFCFLDIRSPGLGDTAMYLCATSGAEYRGKLFFGSGTQLSVL.